There are many counts of the clone carrying this T cell receptor beta chain. TCRdb reprocessed the 5' RACE reads with MiXCR, giving one entry per CDR3 protein. The top ten clones hold around 25% of a sample with 90,000 to 130,000 distinct CDR3 sequences, 6.5% to 9% of them seen once. The sample originates from a study of T cells after yellow fever vaccination. This receptor was obtained from a man aged 25 to 40 who received the YFV17D yellow fever vaccine. The sequences come from CD8+ T cells sorted from PBMCs, collected 45 days after the yellow fever booster vaccination.

The CDR3 nucleotides read TGTGCCAGCGTTACCCGGGCAGGACTCTACAATGAGCAGTTCTTC. Amino acid sequence: CASVTRAGLYNEQFF. The chain is built from TRBV6-2 or TRBV6-3 and TRBJ2-1; maybe TRBD2 (5 bases). CDR3 length equals 15 residues. Germline CDR1 MNHEY, CDR2 SVGEGT. V was shortened by 8 bases and J by 3 bases, with 17 bases between the two germline ends.